The 17 T cell receptor beta chains below all came from one sample that was sequenced in a study of T cell clones after liver transplantation. Assay used: immunoSEQ multiplex PCR; TCRdb lists only in-frame clones, some missing. The sample shows about 6,200 clones, approximately 80% of them seen only once. Here the sequenced sample was CD8+ T cells from blood, taken roughly 3.5 years after liver transplant. Receptors originate from a human patient who received a liver transplant. Some T cells may be the graft donor's.

The chain employs TRBV7-9 and TRBJ1-2; D is possibly TRBD1 (5 bases). Trimming cost V 5 bases and J 2 bases, with 15 bases left between them. The CDR3 covers 15 residues. The germline V gene has CDR1 SEHNR and CDR2 FQNEAQ (reference sequence). Here the CDR3 reads CASSPPAGINYGYTF. DNA for the CDR3: TGTGCCAGCAGCCCCCCTGCAGGGATAAACTATGGCTACACCTTC.

The V and J genes are TRBV5-1 and TRBJ1-1, with 7 bases lining up with TRBD1. The CDR3 is 13 residues long. The germline V gene has CDR1 SGHRS and CDR2 YFSETQ. Trimming removed 4 bases from V and 5 bases from J; junction bases left unmatched: 5. The CDR3 region has the DNA TGCGCCAGCAGCCCAGGGGGGAATACTGAAGCTTTCTTT. It translates to CASSPGGNTEAFF.

V usage is TRBV19 and J usage is TRBJ2-3; D could derive from TRBD1 or TRBD2 (5 bases each). Germline CDR1 reads LNHDA; CDR2 reads SQIVND (reference sequence). The length of the CDR3 is 14 residues. Trimming took 1 base from V and 6 from J, leaving 11 bases between them. The CDR3 here is CASSIGGALDTQYF. As DNA, the CDR3 is TGTGCCAGTAGTATAGGAGGGGCCCTCGATACGCAGTATTTT.

The CDR3 sequence is CASSFSVRAAANYGYTF. In DNA, the CDR3 is TGTGCCAGCAGCTTCTCGGTCCGGGCAGCGGCTAACTATGGCTACACCTTC. The chain joins TRBV7-2 to TRBJ1-2; no clear D gene. The CDR3 extends over 17 amino acids. The germline CDR1 and CDR2 sequences are SGHTA and FQGNSA. V lost 3 bases to trimming and J lost 0 bases, with 17 bases between them.

The chain links TRBV9 to TRBJ1-3; D not resolved. The CDR3 is 16 residues long. The germline CDR1 and CDR2 sequences are SGDLS and YYNGEE. Trimming shortened V by 0 bases and J by 0 bases, and 10 bases separated the two germline ends. The CDR3 loop reads CASSVVGGSSGNTIYF. The CDR3 region has the DNA TGTGCCAGCAGCGTAGTGGGAGGCTCCTCTGGAAACACCATATATTTT. Drawing the rest from reference TRBV9 and TRBJ1-3, the complete variable domain is DSGVTQTPKHLITATGQRVTLRCSPRSGDLSVYWYQQSLDQGLQFLIQYYNGEERAKGNILERFSAQQFPDLHSELNLSSLELGDSALYFCASSVVGGSSGNTIYFGEGSWLTVV.

The chain couples TRBV27 to TRBJ2-3; 9 bases line up with TRBD2. The CDR3 is 15 residues long. J gave up 3 bases and V 4 bases, and 5 bases lay outside the gene matches. Germline CDR1 MNHEY, CDR2 SMNVEV (reference sequence). The CDR3 spells CASSWSSGVTDTQYF. The CDR3, as DNA: TGTGCCAGCAGTTGGTCTAGCGGGGTTACAGATACGCAGTATTTT.

This chain joins TRBV9 and TRBJ2-3, with D tentatively TRBD2 (6 bases). The CDR3 has 16 amino acids. Trimming left V 0 bases short and J 0 bases short, with 11 bases between. CDR1 SGDLS and CDR2 YYNGEE come from the germline V gene. In DNA, the CDR3 is TGTGCCAGCAGCGTAGATTCAGGGACTAGCACAGATACGCAGTATTTT. This translates into CASSVDSGTSTDTQYF.

The chain's CDR3 is CASSILFGTADTQYF. DNA of the CDR3: TGTGCCAGTAGTATTTTATTTGGGACAGCAGATACGCAGTATTTT. The chain uses TRBV19 and TRBJ2-3, with 7 bases aligning to TRBD1. Germline trimming cut 3 bases from V and 4 bases from J; bases unmatched to any gene: 7. Germline V lookup: CDR1 LNHDA, CDR2 SQIVND (reference sequence). The CDR3 contains 15 residues.

This clone has a handful of counts. The gene calls are TRBV27 and TRBJ1-2; no definite D call. This CDR3 has 13 amino acids. V lost 3 bases, J lost 1 base, and 6 bases lay in between. CDR1 is MNHEY and CDR2 is SMNVEV in the germline V gene (reference sequence). As DNA, the CDR3 is TGTGCCAGCAGTTTTAGCGTTAACTATGGCTACACCTTC. Its translation is CASSFSVNYGYTF.

The chain recombines TRBV5-4 with TRBJ1-2, with 7 bases that match TRBD1. Germline CDR1 and CDR2: SGHNT and YYREEE (reference sequence). The CDR3 runs to 15 residues. The trim removed 4 bases at V and 1 base at J, leaving 7 bases unmatched. In DNA form, the CDR3 reads TGTGCCAGCAGCACCGGGACAGCCCTTAACTATGGCTACACCTTC. It translates to CASSTGTALNYGYTF. Full variable domain (remainder filled in from reference TRBV5-4 and TRBJ1-2): ETGVTQSPTHLIKTRGQQVTLRCSSQSGHNTVSWYQQALGQGPQFIFQYYREEENGRGNFPPRFSGLQFPNYSSELNVNALELDDSALYLCASSTGTALNYGYTFGSGTRLTVV.

The chain uses TRBV5-8 and TRBJ1-2, with TRBD1 matching 10 bases. The trim removed 4 bases at V and 4 bases at J, leaving 7 bases unmatched. Germline V lookup: CDR1 SGHTS, CDR2 YDEGEE. CDR3 size: 15 residues. The CDR3 region is CASSPEGQGFYGYTF. The CDR3 coding sequence is TGTGCCAGCAGCCCGGAGGGACAGGGGTTCTATGGCTACACCTTC.

CDR3 loop: CASSDRDRVAYTGELFF. The CDR3 DNA sequence: TGTGCCAGCAGCGACCGGGACAGGGTCGCGTACACCGGGGAGCTGTTTTTT. The genes are TRBV9 and TRBJ2-2; 9 bases map to TRBD1. V shed 3 bases and J 3 bases; nucleotides not matched to a gene: 9. The CDR3 runs to 17 residues. Per germline, CDR1 SGDLS and CDR2 YYNGEE.

The gene calls are TRBV29-1 and TRBJ2-5; the match to TRBD2 covers 8 bases. J lost 1 base, V lost 5 bases, and 18 bases had no gene match. The CDR3 length is 18 residues. Per the germline V gene, CDR1 is SQVTM and CDR2 is ANQGSEA. CDR3 nucleotide sequence: TGCAGCGTTAAAGGGGCGACAAGCGGGAGAGGCACCCAAGAGACCCAGTACTTC. This translates into CSVKGATSGRGTQETQYF. Using reference TRBV29-1 and TRBJ2-5 for the parts outside the CDR3, the full variable domain is SAVISQKPSRDICQRGTSLTIQCQVDSQVTMMFWYRQQPGQSLTLIATANQGSEATYESGFVIDKFPISRPNLTFSTLTVSNMSPEDSSIYLCSVKGATSGRGTQETQYFGPGTRLLVL.

Remarks on this clone: Lacking the conserved final phenylalanine or tryptophan, this CDR3 likely reflects a read error. CDR3 protein: CASLDHGVGTEAFS. The DNA of the CDR3 is TGTGCCAGTTTAGACCACGGCGTTGGCACTGAAGCTTTCTCT. V gene TRBV28 combines with J gene TRBJ1-1; D gene uncertain. V shed 9 bases and J shed 4 bases, with 18 bases lying between them. CDR1 MDHEN and CDR2 SYDVKM come from the germline V gene. The CDR3 has 14 amino acids.

V gene TRBV5-6 combines with J gene TRBJ2-3, with TRBD1 matching over 11 bases. Germline lookup yields CDR1 SGHDT and CDR2 YYEEEE. The CDR3 has 17 amino acids. V was pared by 4 bases and J by 0 bases, with 7 bases of the junction left unmatched. CDR3 bases: TGTGCCAGCAGCGGACAGGGGGCTGACGCCAGCACAGATACGCAGTATTTT. Translating gives CASSGQGADASTDTQYF.

This sequence joins TRBV12-5 and TRBJ1-1; D is uncertain. Trimming took off 6 bases at V and 4 bases at J, with 12 bases between the two ends. Germline V gene sequence: CDR1 LGHNT, CDR2 FRNRAP. The CDR3 has 13 residues. The CDR3 protein is CASGPLPPTEAFF. The CDR3 DNA reads TGTGCTAGTGGCCCACTCCCACCCACTGAAGCTTTCTTT.

The rearrangement uses TRBV28 and TRBJ2-1, with 7 bases identical to TRBD2. Trimming at V came to 3 bases and at J to 7 bases, leaving 12 bases not matched to a gene. Germline values: CDR1 MDHEN, CDR2 SYDVKM. This CDR3 comprises 16 residues. CDR3 nucleotide sequence: TGTGCCAGCAGTTTCCGAGGACTAGTGGGGCCTAATGAGCAGTTCTTC. This sequence encodes CASSFRGLVGPNEQFF.